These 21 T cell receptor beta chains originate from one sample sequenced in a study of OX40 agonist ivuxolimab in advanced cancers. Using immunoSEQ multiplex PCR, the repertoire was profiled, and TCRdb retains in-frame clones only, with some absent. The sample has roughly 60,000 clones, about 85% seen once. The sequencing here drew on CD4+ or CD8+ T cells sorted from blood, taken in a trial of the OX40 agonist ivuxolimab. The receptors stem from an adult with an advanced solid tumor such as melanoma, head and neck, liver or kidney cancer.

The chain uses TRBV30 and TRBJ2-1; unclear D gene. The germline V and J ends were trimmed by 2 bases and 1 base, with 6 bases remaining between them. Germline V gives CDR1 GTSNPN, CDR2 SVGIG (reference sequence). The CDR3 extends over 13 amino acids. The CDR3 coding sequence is TGTGCCTGGAGTATACAGTCCTACAATGAGCAGTTCTTC. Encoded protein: CAWSIQSYNEQFF. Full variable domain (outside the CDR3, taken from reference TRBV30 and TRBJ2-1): SQTIHQWPATLVQPVGSPLSLECTVEGTSNPNLYWYRQAAGRGLQLLFYSVGIGQISSEVPQNLSASRPQDRQFILSSKKLLLSDSGFYLCAWSIQSYNEQFFGPGTRLTVL.

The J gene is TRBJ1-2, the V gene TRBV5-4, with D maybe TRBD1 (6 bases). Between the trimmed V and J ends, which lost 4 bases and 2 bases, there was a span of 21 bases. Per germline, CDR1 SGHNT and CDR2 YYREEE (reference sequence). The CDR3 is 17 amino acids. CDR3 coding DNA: TGTGCCAGCAGCACCAAGGCGGACAGCGGACCCAACTATGGCTACACCTTC. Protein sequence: CASSTKADSGPNYGYTF.

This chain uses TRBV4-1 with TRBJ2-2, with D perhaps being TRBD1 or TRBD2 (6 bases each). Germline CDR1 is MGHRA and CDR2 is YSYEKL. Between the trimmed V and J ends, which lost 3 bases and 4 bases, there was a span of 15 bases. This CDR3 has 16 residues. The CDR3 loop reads CASSQSDGGGTGELFF. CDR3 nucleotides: TGCGCCAGCAGCCAGTCCGACGGAGGGGGCACCGGGGAGCTGTTTTTT.

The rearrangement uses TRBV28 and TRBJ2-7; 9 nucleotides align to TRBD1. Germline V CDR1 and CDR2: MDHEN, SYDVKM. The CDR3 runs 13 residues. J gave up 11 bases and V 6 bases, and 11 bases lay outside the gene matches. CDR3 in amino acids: CASRINRDRDEYF. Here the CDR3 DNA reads TGTGCCAGCAGGATTAACCGGGACAGGGATGAGTACTTC. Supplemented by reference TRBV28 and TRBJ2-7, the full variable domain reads DVKVTQSSRYLVKRTGEKVFLECVQDMDHENMFWYRQDPGLGLRLIYFSYDVKMKEKGDIPEGYSVSREKKERFSLILESASTNQTSMYLCASRINRDRDEYFGPGTRLTVT.

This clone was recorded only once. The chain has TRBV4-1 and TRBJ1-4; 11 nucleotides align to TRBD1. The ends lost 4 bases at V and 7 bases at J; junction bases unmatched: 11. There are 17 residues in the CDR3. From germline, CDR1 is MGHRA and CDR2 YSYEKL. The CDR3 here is CASSPLPPGTGGEKLFF. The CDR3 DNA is TGCGCCAGCAGCCCACTTCCTCCCGGGACAGGGGGTGAAAAACTGTTTTTT.

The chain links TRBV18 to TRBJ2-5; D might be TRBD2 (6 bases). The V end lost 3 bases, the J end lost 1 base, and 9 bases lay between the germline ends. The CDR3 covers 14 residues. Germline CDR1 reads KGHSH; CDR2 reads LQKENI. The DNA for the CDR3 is TGTGCCAGCTCACCGGACTACAGCCAAGAGACCCAGTACTTC. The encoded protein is CASSPDYSQETQYF.

For the CDR3, the DNA is TGTGCCAGCAGCCACCTAACTGACGTGAACACCGGGGAGCTGTTTTTT. The encoded protein is CASSHLTDVNTGELFF. The rearrangement links TRBV14 to TRBJ2-2; D remains ambiguous. The germline gives CDR1 SGHDN, CDR2 FVKESK. The CDR3 totals 16 residues. V lost 3 bases and J 1 base, leaving 12 bases between the germline ends.

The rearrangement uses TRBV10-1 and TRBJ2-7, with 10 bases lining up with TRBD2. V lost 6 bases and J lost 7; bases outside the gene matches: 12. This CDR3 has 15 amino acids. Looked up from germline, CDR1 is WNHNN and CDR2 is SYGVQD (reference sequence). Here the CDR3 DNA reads TGCGCCAGCAGCCCCGATTTAGCGGGAGGTTGGGAGCAGTACTTC. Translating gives CASSPDLAGGWEQYF.

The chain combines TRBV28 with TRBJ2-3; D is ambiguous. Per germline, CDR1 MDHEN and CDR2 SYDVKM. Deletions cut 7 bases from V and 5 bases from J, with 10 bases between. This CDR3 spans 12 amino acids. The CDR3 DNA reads TGTGCCAGCACCTCTCAGGTAGATACGCAGTATTTT. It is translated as CASTSQVDTQYF.

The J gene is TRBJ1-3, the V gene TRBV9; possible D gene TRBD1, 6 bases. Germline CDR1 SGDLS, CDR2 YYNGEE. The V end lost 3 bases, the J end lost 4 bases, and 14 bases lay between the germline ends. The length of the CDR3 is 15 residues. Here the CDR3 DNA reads TGTGCCAGCAGCGAGGCTTACAGGGAGGGAAACACCATATATTTT. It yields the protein CASSEAYREGNTIYF.

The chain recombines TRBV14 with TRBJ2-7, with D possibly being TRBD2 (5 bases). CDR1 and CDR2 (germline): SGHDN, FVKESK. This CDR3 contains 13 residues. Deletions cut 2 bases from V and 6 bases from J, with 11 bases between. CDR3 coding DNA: TGTGCCAGCAGCCAACCCGGGAAGGGCGAGCAGTACTTC. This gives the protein CASSQPGKGEQYF.

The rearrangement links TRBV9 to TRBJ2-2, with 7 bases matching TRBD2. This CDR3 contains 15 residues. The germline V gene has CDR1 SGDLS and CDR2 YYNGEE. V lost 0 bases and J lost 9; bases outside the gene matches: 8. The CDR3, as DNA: TGTGCCAGCAGCGTAGGGCTAGCGGCTTTTTGGGAGCTGTTTTTT. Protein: CASSVGLAAFWELFF. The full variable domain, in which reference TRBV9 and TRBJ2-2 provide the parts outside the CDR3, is DSGVTQTPKHLITATGQRVTLRCSPRSGDLSVYWYQQSLDQGLQFLIQYYNGEERAKGNILERFSAQQFPDLHSELNLSSLELGDSALYFCASSVGLAAFWELFFGEGSRLTVL.

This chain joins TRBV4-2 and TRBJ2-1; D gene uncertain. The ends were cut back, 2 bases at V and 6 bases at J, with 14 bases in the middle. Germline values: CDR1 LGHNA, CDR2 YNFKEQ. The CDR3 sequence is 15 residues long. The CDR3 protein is CASSQPTGDPNEQFF. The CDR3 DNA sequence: TGTGCCAGCAGCCAACCGACTGGCGATCCCAATGAGCAGTTCTTC.

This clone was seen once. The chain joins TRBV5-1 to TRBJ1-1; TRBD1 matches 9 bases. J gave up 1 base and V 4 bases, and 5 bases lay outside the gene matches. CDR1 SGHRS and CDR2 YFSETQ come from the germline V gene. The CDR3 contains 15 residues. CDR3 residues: CASSPPGQGNTEAFF. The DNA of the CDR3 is TGCGCCAGCAGCCCCCCGGGACAGGGGAACACTGAAGCTTTCTTT.

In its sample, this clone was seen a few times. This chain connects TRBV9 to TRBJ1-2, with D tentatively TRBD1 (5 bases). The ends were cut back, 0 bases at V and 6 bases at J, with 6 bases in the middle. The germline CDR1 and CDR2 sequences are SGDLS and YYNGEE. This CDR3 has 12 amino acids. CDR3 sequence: CASSVAGHGYTF. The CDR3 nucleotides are TGTGCCAGCAGCGTAGCAGGGCATGGCTACACCTTC. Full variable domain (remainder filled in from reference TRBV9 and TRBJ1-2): DSGVTQTPKHLITATGQRVTLRCSPRSGDLSVYWYQQSLDQGLQFLIQYYNGEERAKGNILERFSAQQFPDLHSELNLSSLELGDSALYFCASSVAGHGYTFGSGTRLTVV.

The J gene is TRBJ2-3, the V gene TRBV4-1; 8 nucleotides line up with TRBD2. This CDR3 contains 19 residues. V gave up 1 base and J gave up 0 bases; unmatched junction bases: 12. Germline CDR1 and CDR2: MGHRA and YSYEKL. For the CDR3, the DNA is TGCGCCAGCAGCCAAGGGTACGGGAGGGCCTCCGCTAGCACAGATACGCAGTATTTT. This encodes CASSQGYGRASASTDTQYF.

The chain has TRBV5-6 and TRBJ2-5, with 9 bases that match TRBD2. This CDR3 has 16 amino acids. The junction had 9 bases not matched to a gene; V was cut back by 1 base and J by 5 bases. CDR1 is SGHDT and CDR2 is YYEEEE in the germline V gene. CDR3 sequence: CASSLRAGGPGETQYF. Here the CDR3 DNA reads TGTGCCAGCAGCTTGCGGGCGGGAGGGCCGGGGGAGACCCAGTACTTC.

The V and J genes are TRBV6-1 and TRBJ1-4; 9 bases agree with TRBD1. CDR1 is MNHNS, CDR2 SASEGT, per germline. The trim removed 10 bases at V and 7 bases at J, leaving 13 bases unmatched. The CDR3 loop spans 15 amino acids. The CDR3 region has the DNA TGTGCCACAGGACCCTCCGGGACAGGGTTTGAAAAACTGTTTTTT. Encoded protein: CATGPSGTGFEKLFF.

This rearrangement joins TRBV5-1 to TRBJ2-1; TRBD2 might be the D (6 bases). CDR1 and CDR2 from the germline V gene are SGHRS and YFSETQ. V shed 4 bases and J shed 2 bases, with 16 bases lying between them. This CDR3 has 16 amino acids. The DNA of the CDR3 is TGCGCCAGCAGCGCCACTAGCCTAAGCGCCTACAATGAGCAGTTCTTC. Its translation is CASSATSLSAYNEQFF.

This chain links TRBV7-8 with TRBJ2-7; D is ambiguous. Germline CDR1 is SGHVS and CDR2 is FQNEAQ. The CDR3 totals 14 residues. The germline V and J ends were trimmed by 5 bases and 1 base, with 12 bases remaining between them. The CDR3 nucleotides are TGTGCCAGCAGCCCTGAGACCAGTTCCTACGAGCAGTACTTC. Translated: CASSPETSSYEQYF.

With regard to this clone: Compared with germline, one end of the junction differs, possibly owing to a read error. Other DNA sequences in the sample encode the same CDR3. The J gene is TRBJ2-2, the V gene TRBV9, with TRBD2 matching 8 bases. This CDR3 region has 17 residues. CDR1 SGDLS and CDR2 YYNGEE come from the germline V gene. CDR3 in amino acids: CASSVAGGQTNTGELFF. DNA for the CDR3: TGTGCCAGCAGCGTAGCGGGGGGGCAGACGAACACCGGGGAACTGTTTTTT. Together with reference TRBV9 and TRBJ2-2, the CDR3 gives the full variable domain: DSGVTQTPKHLITATGQRVTLRCSPRSGDLSVYWYQQSLDQGLQFLIQYYNGEERAKGNILERFSAQQFPDLHSELNLSSLELGDSALYFCASSVAGGQTNTGELFFGEGSRLTVL.